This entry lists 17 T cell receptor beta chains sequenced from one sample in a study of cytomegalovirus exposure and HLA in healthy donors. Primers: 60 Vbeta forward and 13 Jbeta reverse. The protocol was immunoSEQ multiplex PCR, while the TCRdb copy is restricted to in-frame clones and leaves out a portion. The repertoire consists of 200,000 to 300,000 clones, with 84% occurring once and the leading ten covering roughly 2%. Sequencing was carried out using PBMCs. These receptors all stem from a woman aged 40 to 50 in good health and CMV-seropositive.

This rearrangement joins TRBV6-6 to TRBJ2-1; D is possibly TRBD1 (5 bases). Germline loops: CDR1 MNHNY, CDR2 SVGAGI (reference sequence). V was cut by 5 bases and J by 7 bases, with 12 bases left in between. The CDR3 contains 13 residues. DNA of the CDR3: TGTGCCAGCAGTACGGACATAAGAAATGAGCAGTTCTTC. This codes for CASSTDIRNEQFF.

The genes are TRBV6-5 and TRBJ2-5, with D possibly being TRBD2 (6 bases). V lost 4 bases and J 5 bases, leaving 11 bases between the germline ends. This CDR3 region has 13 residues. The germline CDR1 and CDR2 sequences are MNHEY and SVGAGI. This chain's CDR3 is CASSSGRWETQYF. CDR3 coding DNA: TGTGCCAGCAGTTCTGGGAGGTGGGAGACCCAGTACTTC.

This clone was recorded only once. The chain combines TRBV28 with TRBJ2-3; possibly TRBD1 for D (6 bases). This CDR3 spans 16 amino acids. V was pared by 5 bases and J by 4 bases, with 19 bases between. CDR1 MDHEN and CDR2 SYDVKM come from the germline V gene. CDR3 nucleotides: TGTGCCAGCAGTCCACTCCAGACAGGTATAGCAGATACGCAGTATTTT. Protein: CASSPLQTGIADTQYF.

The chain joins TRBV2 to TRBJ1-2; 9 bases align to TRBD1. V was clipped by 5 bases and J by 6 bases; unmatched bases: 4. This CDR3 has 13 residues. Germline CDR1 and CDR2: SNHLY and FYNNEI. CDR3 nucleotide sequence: TGTGCCAGCAGTTACAGGGGGCGCGATGGCTACACCTTC. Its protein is CASSYRGRDGYTF.

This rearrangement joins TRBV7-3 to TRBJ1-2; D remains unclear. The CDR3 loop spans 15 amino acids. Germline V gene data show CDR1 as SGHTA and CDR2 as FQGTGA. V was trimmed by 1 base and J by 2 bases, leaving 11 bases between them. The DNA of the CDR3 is TGTGCCAGCAGCTTAAGCGGGCAGGCAAACTATGGCTACACCTTC. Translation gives CASSLSGQANYGYTF.

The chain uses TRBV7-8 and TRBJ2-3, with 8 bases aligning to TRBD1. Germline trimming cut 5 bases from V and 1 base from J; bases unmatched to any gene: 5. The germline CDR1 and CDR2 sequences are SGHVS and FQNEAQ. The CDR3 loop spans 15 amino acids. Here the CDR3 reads CASSPRTGRTDTQYF. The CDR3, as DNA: TGTGCCAGCAGCCCCCGGACAGGGCGCACAGATACGCAGTATTTT. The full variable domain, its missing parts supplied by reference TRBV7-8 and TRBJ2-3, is GAGVSQSPRYKVAKRGQDVALRCDPISGHVSLFWYQQALGQGPEFLTYFQNEAQLDKSGLPSDRFFAERPEGSVSTLKIQRTQQEDSAVYLCASSPRTGRTDTQYFGPGTRLTVL.

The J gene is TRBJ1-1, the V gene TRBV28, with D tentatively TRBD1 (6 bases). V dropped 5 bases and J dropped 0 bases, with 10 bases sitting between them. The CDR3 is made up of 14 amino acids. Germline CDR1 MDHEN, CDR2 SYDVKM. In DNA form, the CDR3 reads TGTGCCAGCAGTATCGGACAGATGAACACTGAAGCTTTCTTT. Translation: CASSIGQMNTEAFF.

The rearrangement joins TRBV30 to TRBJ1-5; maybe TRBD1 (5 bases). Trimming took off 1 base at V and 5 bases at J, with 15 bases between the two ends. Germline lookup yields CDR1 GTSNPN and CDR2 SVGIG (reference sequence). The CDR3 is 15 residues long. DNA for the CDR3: TGTGCCTGGAGTGACGGAGCCGGGGGTCATCAGCCCCAGCATTTT. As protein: CAWSDGAGGHQPQHF.

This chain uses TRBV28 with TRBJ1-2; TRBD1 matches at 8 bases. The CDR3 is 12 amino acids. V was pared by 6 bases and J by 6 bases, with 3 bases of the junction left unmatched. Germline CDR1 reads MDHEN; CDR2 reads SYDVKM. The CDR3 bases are TGTGCCAGCAGCTGGACAGGGAATGGCTACACCTTC. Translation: CASSWTGNGYTF.

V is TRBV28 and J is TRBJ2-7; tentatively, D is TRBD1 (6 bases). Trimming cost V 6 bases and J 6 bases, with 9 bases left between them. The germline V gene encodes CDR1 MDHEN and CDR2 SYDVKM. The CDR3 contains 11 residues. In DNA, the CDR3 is TGTGCCAGCAGGCAGGGGAGCGAGCAGTACTTC. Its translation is CASRQGSEQYF.

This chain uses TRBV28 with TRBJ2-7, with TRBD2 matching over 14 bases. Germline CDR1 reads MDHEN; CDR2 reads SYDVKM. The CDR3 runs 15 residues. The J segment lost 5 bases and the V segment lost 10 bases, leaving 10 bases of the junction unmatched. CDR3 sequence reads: CATRLAGGFVHEQYF. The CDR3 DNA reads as TGTGCCACGAGACTAGCGGGAGGGTTCGTCCACGAGCAGTACTTC.

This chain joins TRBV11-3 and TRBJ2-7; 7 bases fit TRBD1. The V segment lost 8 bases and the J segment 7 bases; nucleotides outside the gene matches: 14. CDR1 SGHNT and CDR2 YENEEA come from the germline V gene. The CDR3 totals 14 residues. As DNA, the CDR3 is TGTGCCAGCGCCCGGGACAGCCCCTCACGGGAGCAGTACTTC. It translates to CASARDSPSREQYF.

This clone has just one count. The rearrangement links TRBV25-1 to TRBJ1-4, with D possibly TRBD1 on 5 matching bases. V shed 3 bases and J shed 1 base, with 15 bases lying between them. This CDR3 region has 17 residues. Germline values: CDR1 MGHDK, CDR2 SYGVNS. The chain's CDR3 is CASSDPHLGGTNEKLFF. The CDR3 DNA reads TGTGCCAGCAGTGATCCCCACCTGGGGGGAACTAATGAAAAACTGTTTTTT.

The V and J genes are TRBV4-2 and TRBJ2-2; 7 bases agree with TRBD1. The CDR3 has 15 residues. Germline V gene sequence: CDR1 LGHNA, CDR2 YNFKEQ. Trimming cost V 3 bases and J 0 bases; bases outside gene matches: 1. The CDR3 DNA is TGTGCCAGCAGCCATGGGACAGCGAACACCGGGGAGCTGTTTTTT. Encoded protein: CASSHGTANTGELFF.

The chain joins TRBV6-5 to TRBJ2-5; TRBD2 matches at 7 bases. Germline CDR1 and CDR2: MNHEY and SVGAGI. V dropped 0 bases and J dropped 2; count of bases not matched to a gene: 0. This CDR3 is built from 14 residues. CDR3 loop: CASSYSGGQETQYF. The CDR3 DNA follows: TGTGCCAGCAGTTACTCGGGAGGGCAAGAGACCCAGTACTTC.

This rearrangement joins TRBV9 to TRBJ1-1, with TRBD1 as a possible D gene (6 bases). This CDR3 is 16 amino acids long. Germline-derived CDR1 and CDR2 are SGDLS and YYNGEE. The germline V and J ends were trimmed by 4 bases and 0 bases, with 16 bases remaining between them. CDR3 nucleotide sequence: TGTGCCAGCAGCCCAGGGGACGGTTCCATGAACACTGAAGCTTTCTTT. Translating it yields CASSPGDGSMNTEAFF.

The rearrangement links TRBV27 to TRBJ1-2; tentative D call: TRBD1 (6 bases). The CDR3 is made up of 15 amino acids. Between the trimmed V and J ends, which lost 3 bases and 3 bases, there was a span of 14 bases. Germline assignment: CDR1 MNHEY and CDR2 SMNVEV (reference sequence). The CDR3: CASSFRNPGDYGYTF. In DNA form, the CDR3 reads TGTGCCAGCAGTTTCCGTAACCCAGGGGACTATGGCTACACCTTC.